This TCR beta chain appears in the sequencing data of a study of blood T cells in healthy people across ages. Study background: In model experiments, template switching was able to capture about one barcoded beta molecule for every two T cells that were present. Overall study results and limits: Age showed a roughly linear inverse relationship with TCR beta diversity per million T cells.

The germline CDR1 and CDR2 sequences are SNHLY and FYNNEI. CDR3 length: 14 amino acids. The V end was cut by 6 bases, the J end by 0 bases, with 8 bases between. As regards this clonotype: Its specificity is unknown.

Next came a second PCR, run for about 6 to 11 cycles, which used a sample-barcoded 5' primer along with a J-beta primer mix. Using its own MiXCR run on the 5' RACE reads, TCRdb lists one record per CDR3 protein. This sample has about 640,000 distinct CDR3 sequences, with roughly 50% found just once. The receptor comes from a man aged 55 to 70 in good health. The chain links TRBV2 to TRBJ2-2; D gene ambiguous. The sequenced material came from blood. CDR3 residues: CASRWQTNTGELFF. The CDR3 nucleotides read TGTGCCAGCAGGTGGCAGACGAACACCGGGGAGCTGTTTTTT.